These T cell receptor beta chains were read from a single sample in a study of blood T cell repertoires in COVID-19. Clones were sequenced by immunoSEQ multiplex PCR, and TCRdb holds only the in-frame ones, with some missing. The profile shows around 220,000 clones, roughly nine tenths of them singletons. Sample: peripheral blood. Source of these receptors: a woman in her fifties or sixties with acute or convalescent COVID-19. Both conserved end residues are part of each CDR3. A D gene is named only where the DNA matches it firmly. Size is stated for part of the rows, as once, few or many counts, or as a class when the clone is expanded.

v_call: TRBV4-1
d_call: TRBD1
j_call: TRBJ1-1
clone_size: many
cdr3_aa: CASSQDIGTAMNTEAFF
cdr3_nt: TGCGCCAGCAGCCAAGACATAGGGACAGCTATGAACACTGAAGCTTTCTTT

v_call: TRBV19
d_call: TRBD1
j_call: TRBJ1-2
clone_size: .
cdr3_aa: CASSIEGQGVLIYGYTF
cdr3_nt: TGTGCCAGTAGTATCGAGGGACAGGGGGTTTTAATCTATGGCTACACCTTC

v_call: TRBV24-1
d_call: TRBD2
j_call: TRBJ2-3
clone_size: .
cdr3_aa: CATSDDYSLGGGSSSTDTQYF
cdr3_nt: TGTGCCACCAGTGACGATTACTCCTTGGGCGGGGGTTCCTCTAGCACAGATACGCAGTATTTT

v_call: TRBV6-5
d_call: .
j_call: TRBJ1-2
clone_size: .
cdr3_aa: CASSYSKGHYGYTF
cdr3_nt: TGTGCCAGCAGTTACTCAAAGGGGCACTATGGCTACACCTTC

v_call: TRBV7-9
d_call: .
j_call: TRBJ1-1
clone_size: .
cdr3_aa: CASSLQYEAFF
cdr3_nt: TGTGCCAGCAGCCTTCAGTATGAAGCTTTCTTT

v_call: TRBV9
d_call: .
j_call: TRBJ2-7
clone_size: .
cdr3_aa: CASSVGDGSSYEQYF
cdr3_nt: TGTGCCAGCAGCGTGGGGGACGGGAGCTCCTACGAGCAGTACTTC

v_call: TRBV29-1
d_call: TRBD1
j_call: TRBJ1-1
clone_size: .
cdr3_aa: CSSSGGSLNTEAFF
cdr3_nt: TGCAGTTCTTCAGGGGGTTCCCTGAACACTGAAGCTTTCTTT

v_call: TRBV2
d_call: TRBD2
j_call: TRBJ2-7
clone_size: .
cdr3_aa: CASSRPTSGSYEQYF
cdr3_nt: TGTGCCAGCAGTCGCCCGACTAGCGGCTCCTACGAGCAGTACTTC

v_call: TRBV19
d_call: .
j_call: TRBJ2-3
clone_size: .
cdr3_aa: CASSPSGDTQYF
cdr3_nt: TGTGCCAGTAGCCCCAGCGGAGATACGCAGTATTTT

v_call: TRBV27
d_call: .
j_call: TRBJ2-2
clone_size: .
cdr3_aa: CASSLEGMAGELFF
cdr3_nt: TGTGCCAGCAGTTTAGAGGGTATGGCCGGGGAGCTGTTTTTT

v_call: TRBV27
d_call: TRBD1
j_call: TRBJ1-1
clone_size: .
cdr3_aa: CASSLLGQGSVAEAFF
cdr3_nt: TGTGCCAGCAGTCTTCTAGGACAGGGATCGGTCGCTGAAGCTTTCTTT

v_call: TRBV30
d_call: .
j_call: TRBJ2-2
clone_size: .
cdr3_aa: CAWTPLGGTGELFF
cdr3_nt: TGTGCCTGGACCCCACTTGGAGGAACCGGGGAGCTGTTTTTT

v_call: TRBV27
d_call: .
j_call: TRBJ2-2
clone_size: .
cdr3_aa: CASSRQVITGELFF
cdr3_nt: TGTGCCAGCAGCAGACAGGTCATCACCGGGGAGCTGTTTTTT

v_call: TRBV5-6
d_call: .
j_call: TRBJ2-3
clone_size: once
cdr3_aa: CASSLIRTTPASTDTQYF
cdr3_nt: TGTGCCAGCAGCCTGATTCGGACTACACCTGCTAGCACAGATACGCAGTATTTT

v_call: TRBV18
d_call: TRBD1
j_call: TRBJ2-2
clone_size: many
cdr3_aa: CASSSDRGGNTGELFF
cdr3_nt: TGTGCCAGCTCGTCGGACAGGGGAGGGAACACCGGGGAGCTGTTTTTT

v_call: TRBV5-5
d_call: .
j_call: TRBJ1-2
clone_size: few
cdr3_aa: CASTTGGFNYGYTF
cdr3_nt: TGTGCCAGCACCACGGGGGGATTTAACTATGGCTACACCTTC

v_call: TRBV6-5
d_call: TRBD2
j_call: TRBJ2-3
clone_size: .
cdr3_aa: CASSYSVASGRDF
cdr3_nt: TGTGCCAGCAGTTACTCGGTGGCTAGCGGGAGGGATTTT

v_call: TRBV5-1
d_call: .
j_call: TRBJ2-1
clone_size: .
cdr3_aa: CASRTEIGYNEQFF
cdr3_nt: TGCGCCAGTCGGACAGAAATCGGCTACAATGAGCAGTTCTTC

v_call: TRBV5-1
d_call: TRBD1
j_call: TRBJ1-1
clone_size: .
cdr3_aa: CASRGQGDTEAFF
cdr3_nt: TGCGCCAGCAGGGGACAGGGGGACACTGAAGCTTTCTTT

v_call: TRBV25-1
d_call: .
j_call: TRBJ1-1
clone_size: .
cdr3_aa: CASREQDLNTEAFF
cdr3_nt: TGTGCCAGCAGGGAACAGGATCTGAACACTGAAGCTTTCTTT

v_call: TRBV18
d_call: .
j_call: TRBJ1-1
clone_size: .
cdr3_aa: CASSVRALHTEAFF
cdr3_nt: TGTGCCAGCTCAGTAAGAGCCCTTCACACTGAAGCTTTCTTT

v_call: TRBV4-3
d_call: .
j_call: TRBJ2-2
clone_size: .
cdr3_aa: CASSQGHANTGELFF
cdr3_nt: TGCGCCAGCAGCCAAGGGCACGCAAACACCGGGGAGCTGTTTTTT

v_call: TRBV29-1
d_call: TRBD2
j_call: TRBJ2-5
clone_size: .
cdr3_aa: CSVEGSSGSYETQYF
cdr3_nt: TGCAGCGTTGAAGGCTCTAGCGGGAGTTATGAGACCCAGTACTTC

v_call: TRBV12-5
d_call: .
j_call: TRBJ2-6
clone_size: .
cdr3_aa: CASGLVRTLSGANVLTF
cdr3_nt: TGTGCTAGTGGTTTGGTCCGGACTCTCTCTGGGGCCAACGTCCTGACTTTC

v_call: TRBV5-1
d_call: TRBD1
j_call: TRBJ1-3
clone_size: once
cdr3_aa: CASSSGRGLGNTIYF
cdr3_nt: TGCGCCAGCAGCTCGGGCAGGGGGCTTGGAAACACCATATATTTT

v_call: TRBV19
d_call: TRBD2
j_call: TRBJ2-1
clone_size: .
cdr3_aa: CASQTSGRYNEQFF
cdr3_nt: TGTGCCAGTCAAACTAGCGGGAGGTACAATGAGCAGTTCTTC

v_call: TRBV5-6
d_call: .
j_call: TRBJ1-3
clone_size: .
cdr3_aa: CASSPNLISGNTIYF
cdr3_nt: TGTGCCAGCAGCCCAAACCTAATCTCTGGAAACACCATATATTTT

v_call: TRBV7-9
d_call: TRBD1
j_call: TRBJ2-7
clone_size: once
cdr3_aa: CASSLGQGVSYEQYF
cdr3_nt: TGTGCCAGCAGCTTAGGACAGGGTGTCTCCTACGAGCAGTACTTC

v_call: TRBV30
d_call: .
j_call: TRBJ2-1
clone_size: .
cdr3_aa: CAWSVFGSYNEQFF
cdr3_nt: TGTGCCTGGAGTGTATTCGGGTCTTACAATGAGCAGTTCTTC

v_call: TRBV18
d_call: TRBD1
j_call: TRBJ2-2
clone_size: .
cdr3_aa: CASMIGGTGYTGELFF
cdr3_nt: TGTGCCAGCATGATTGGAGGGACAGGGTACACCGGGGAGCTGTTTTTT

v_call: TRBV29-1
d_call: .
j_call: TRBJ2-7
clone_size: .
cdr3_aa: CSVQAGSYGQYF
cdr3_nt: TGCAGCGTGCAGGCGGGCTCCTACGGGCAGTACTTC

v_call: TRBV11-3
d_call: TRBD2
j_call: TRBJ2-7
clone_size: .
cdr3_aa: CASSLGSGGAYEQYF
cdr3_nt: TGTGCCAGCAGCTTAGGATCGGGGGGAGCCTACGAGCAGTACTTC

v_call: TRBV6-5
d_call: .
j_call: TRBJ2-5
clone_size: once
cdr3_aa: CASSPGEETQYF
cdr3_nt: TGTGCCAGCTCTCCGGGGGAAGAGACCCAGTACTTC

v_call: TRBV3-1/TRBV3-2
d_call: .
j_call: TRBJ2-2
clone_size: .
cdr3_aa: CASSQTGQSGGELFF
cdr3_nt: TGTGCCAGCAGCCAGACCGGACAATCGGGCGGGGAGCTGTTTTTT

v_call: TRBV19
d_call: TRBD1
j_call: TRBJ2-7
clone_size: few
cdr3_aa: CASRVRGSNEQYF
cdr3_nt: TGTGCCAGTCGGGTCAGGGGGTCCAACGAGCAGTACTTC

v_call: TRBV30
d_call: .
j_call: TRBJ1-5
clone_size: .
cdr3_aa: CAWSLQGWNQPQHF
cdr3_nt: TGTGCCTGGTCGCTACAGGGTTGGAATCAGCCCCAGCATTTT

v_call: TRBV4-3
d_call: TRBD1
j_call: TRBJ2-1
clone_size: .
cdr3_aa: CASSQETGTYNEQFF
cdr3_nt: TGCGCCAGCAGCCAGGAGACAGGGACCTACAATGAGCAGTTCTTC

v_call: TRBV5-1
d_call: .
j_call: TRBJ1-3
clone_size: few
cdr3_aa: CASSLDLRDTIYF
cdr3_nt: TGCGCCAGCAGCTTGGATCTTCGGGACACCATATATTTT

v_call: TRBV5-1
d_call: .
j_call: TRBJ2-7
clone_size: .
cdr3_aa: CASSSGQSYEQYF
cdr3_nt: TGCGCCAGCAGCTCCGGACAGAGCTACGAGCAGTACTTC

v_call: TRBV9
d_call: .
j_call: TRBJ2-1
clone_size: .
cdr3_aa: CASSVDNNNEQFF
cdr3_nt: TGTGCCAGCAGCGTAGACAACAACAATGAGCAGTTCTTC

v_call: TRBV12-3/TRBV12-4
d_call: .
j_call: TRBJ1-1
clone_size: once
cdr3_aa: CASTQTGSAAFF
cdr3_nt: TGTGCCAGCACCCAAACAGGGTCGGCGGCTTTCTTT

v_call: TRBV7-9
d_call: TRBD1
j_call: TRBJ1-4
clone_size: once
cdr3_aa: CASTAVRGVNEKLFF
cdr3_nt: TGTGCCAGCACCGCAGTCAGGGGGGTTAATGAAAAACTGTTTTTT

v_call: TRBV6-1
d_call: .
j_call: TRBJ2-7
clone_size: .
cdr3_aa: CASSEVGGTNYEQYF
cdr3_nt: TGTGCCAGCAGTGAAGTGGGGGGTACGAACTACGAGCAGTACTTC

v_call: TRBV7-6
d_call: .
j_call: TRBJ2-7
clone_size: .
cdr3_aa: CASSSLVEGVYEQYF
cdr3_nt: TGTGCCAGCAGCTCCCTTGTTGAGGGGGTATATGAGCAGTACTTC

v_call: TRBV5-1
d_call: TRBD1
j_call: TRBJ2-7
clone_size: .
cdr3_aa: CASSSFVGQGMGSSYEQYF
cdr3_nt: TGCGCCAGCAGCTCGTTCGTGGGACAGGGGATGGGGTCCTCCTACGAGCAGTACTTC

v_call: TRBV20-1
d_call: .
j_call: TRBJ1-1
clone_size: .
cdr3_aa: CSAKLRVEAFF
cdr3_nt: TGCAGTGCTAAACTACGAGTTGAAGCTTTCTTT